One and the same sample provided the 9 T cell receptor beta chains below, sequenced in a study of post-analysis software for immune sequencing data. Points from the study as a whole: Roughly 5 TRBV segments (TRBV5-6, TRBV5-1 and TRBV20-1 among them) occurred more frequently in patients than in controls.

No antigen is known for these receptors. TCR beta cDNA libraries had unique molecular identifiers. MiXCR, applied by TCRdb to the PCR reads, yields one record per CDR3 protein. The table includes about 540,000 distinct CDR3 sequences, less than 40% detected once. Sample: blood. The origin of the receptors is a girl aged 2 to 17 with multiple sclerosis.

The J gene is TRBJ1-6, the V gene TRBV18; a weak D match, TRBD1 (5 bases). Between the trimmed V and J ends, which lost 2 bases and 0 bases, there was a span of 11 bases. In germline, CDR1 is KGHSH, CDR2 LQKENI. The CDR3 length is 17 residues. For the CDR3, the DNA is TGTGCCAGCTCACCAAGTACAGGAGCCTCCTATAATTCACCCCTCCACTTT. Residues: CASSPSTGASYNSPLHF.

This clonotype was counted between two and nine times. DNA of the CDR3: TGTGCCAGCAGTGGGGGACTAGCGAGAAGGGGTGAGCAGTTCTTC. Translating it yields CASSGGLARRGEQFF. This chain connects TRBV2 to TRBJ2-1; 10 bases agree with TRBD2. J gave up 9 bases and V 4 bases, and 9 bases lay outside the gene matches. Per the germline V gene, CDR1 is SNHLY and CDR2 is FYNNEI. The CDR3 is 15 amino acids.

This clonotype showed up just a few times. The V gene is TRBV5-6, the J gene TRBJ2-3; 11 nucleotides match TRBD2. The V and J ends lost 1 base and 5 bases, in that order; junction bases with no gene match: 0. In germline, CDR1 is SGHDT, CDR2 YYEEEE. There are 14 residues in the CDR3. CDR3 DNA sequence: TGTGCCAGCAGCTTGACTAGCGGGGGAGATACGCAGTATTTT. Protein sequence: CASSLTSGGDTQYF.

This clonotype was observed a single time. A read error may produce the germline difference seen at one junction end. CDR3: CASSQDTVDRPPHF. In nucleotides, the CDR3 is TGCGCCAGCAGCCAAGATACGGTGGATAGGCCCCCGCATTTT. This rearrangement joins TRBV3-1 to TRBJ1-5; D remains unclear. Germline values: CDR1 LGHDT, CDR2 YNNKEL (reference sequence). This CDR3 is built from 14 residues.

This clonotype was picked up a small number of times. This chain uses TRBV7-2 with TRBJ2-7, with TRBD1 matching over 7 bases. Germline CDR1 SGHTA, CDR2 FQGNSA. J gave up 2 bases and V 4 bases, and 14 bases lay outside the gene matches. The CDR3 is 17 amino acids. The CDR3 is CASSYQPLTGLPYEQYF. The CDR3, as DNA: TGTGCCAGCAGCTACCAGCCACTGACAGGGCTGCCCTACGAGCAGTACTTC. The full variable domain, its missing parts supplied by reference TRBV7-2 and TRBJ2-7, is GAGVSQSPSNKVTEKGKDVELRCDPISGHTALYWYRQSLGQGLEFLIYFQGNSAPDKSGLPSDRFSAERTGGSVSTLTIQRTQQEDSAVYLCASSYQPLTGLPYEQYFGPGTRLTVT.

The rearrangement joins TRBV18 to TRBJ1-2; D unresolved. CDR1 KGHSH and CDR2 LQKENI come from the germline V gene. V was pared by 3 bases and J by 5 bases, with 16 bases between. The length of the CDR3 is 15 residues. The CDR3 sequence is CASSPNADGLYGYTF. The CDR3 DNA sequence: TGTGCCAGCTCACCCAACGCGGACGGACTATATGGCTACACCTTC.

The rearrangement links TRBV20-1 to TRBJ2-7; D may be TRBD2 (7 bases). The tail of the sequence fits TRBJ2-5 better, so the J call may be wrong. CDR3 size: 15 residues. Germline V gives CDR1 DFQATT, CDR2 SNEGSKA (reference sequence). CDR3 nucleotide sequence: TGCAGTGCTAGTAGGGGGGGCTCTTATGGAGAGACCCAGTACTTC. This gives the protein CSASRGGSYGETQYF.

The chain joins TRBV2 to TRBJ2-1, with D perhaps TRBD1 or TRBD2 (5 bases each). Germline V gene lookup returns CDR1 SNHLY and CDR2 FYNNEI. V lost 7 bases and J 3 bases, leaving 16 bases between the germline ends. The CDR3 has 15 residues. The DNA for the CDR3 is TGTGCCAGCAATATACCGGGACCGAACTACAATGAGCAGTTCTTC. Its protein product is CASNIPGPNYNEQFF.

This chain joins TRBV5-6 and TRBJ2-7; perhaps TRBD2 as D (6 bases). CDR3 length: 16 amino acids. CDR1 and CDR2 (germline): SGHDT, YYEEEE. The V and J ends lost 2 bases and 2 bases respectively, with 17 bases between them. The chain's CDR3 is CASSFLMAGPTYEQYF. The CDR3 coding sequence is TGTGCCAGCAGCTTCCTAATGGCGGGGCCAACCTACGAGCAGTACTTC.